This T cell receptor (beta chain) was found in a study of T-cell reconstitution after alpha-beta-depleted transplantation in children. Germline lookup yields CDR1 SQVTM and CDR2 ANQGSEA. V gave up 4 bases and J gave up 6 bases; unmatched junction bases: 7. The CDR3 has 15 amino acids. The TCRbeta library incorporated unique molecular identifiers. TCRdb fed the PCR reads into MiXCR, producing one record per CDR3 protein. The table includes more than 550,000 distinct CDR3 sequences, roughly a tenth detected once. This clonotype was detected a few times. V usage is TRBV29-1 and J usage is TRBJ2-1; TRBD2 agrees at 12 bases. Specimen: PBMCs from the stem cell graft donor, collected from the stem cell graft. This TCR was sampled from a human donor who donated a stem cell graft to a child with acute myeloid leukemia. The CDR3 coding sequence is TGCAGCGTTGCTAGCGGGAGGGCCATCGGCAATGAGCAGTTCTTC. This encodes CSVASGRAIGNEQFF.